A selection of T cell receptor beta chains follows, all from one sample in a study of control samples from healthy donors and cancer patients. Here immunoSEQ multiplex PCR was the method, and the copy in TCRdb shows in-frame clones only, minus some. The repertoire includes approximately 100,000 clones, roughly 84% of them detected once, and approximately 2.1% sits in the top ten. Sequencing was performed on blood. The receptors originated from a woman aged 40 to 50 in good health. The CDR3 runs from the conserved cysteine through the conserved F or W. A D gene is named only where the DNA matches it firmly. Some rows have no size entry. The others give once, few or many, or a class for an expanded clone.

d_gene: TRBD1
abundance: few
v_gene: TRBV5-1
len: 18
j_gene: TRBJ1-3
CDR3aa: CASSRAVPGQGSGNTIYF
CDR3nt: TGCGCCAGCAGCCGGGCAGTCCCGGGACAGGGATCGGGAAACACCATATATTTT

d_gene: -
abundance: -
v_gene: TRBV27
len: 13
j_gene: TRBJ2-5
CDR3aa: CASSRGGRETQYF
CDR3nt: TGTGCCAGCTCTAGGGGGGGCCGAGAGACCCAGTACTTC

d_gene: -
abundance: -
v_gene: TRBV24-1
len: 12
j_gene: TRBJ2-2
CDR3aa: CATRGSTGELFF
CDR3nt: TGTGCCACCAGAGGGAGCACCGGGGAGCTGTTTTTT

d_gene: -
abundance: -
v_gene: TRBV7-9
len: 16
j_gene: TRBJ2-5
CDR3aa: CASTTSGRGGGETQYF
CDR3nt: TGTGCCAGCACCACTTCGGGCAGGGGTGGGGGAGAGACCCAGTACTTC

d_gene: -
abundance: -
v_gene: TRBV11-3
len: 12
j_gene: TRBJ2-5
CDR3aa: CASSLTGGTQYF
CDR3nt: TGTGCCAGCAGCTTAACTGGGGGAACCCAGTACTTC

d_gene: -
abundance: -
v_gene: TRBV6-5
len: 13
j_gene: TRBJ1-1
CDR3aa: CASRSGVGTEAFF
CDR3nt: TGTGCCAGCAGGTCAGGGGTCGGCACTGAAGCTTTCTTT

d_gene: -
abundance: -
v_gene: TRBV30
len: 15
j_gene: TRBJ2-3
CDR3aa: CAWSVSLVGADTQYF
CDR3nt: TGTGCCTGGAGTGTAAGCCTAGTCGGTGCAGATACGCAGTATTTT

d_gene: TRBD1
abundance: -
v_gene: TRBV7-2
len: 17
j_gene: TRBJ1-5
CDR3aa: CASSLDEGAMGNQPQHF
CDR3nt: TGTGCCAGCAGCTTAGACGAGGGGGCAATGGGCAATCAGCCCCAGCATTTT

d_gene: -
abundance: -
v_gene: TRBV10-2
len: 16
j_gene: TRBJ2-2
CDR3aa: CASSSHDQTNTGELFF
CDR3nt: TGCGCCAGCAGCTCCCACGACCAGACGAACACCGGGGAGCTGTTTTTT

d_gene: -
abundance: -
v_gene: TRBV3-1/TRBV3-2
len: 13
j_gene: TRBJ2-3
CDR3aa: CASSQGLLDTQYF
CDR3nt: TGTGCCAGCAGCCAAGGGTTGCTAGATACGCAGTATTTT

d_gene: -
abundance: -
v_gene: TRBV29-1
len: 10
j_gene: TRBJ1-4
CDR3aa: CSVENEKLFF
CDR3nt: TGCAGCGTTGAAAATGAAAAACTGTTTTTT

d_gene: -
abundance: -
v_gene: TRBV5-1
len: 16
j_gene: TRBJ1-5
CDR3aa: CASSLGGIGSNQPQHF
CDR3nt: TGCGCCAGCAGCTTGGGTGGGATCGGTAGCAATCAGCCCCAGCATTTT

d_gene: TRBD2
abundance: -
v_gene: TRBV29-1
len: 15
j_gene: TRBJ2-3
CDR3aa: CSVEPSGGYSDTQYF
CDR3nt: TGCAGCGTTGAACCTAGCGGGGGGTACTCGGATACGCAGTATTTT

d_gene: TRBD1
abundance: -
v_gene: TRBV24-1
len: 13
j_gene: TRBJ2-5
CDR3aa: CATSRDREETQYF
CDR3nt: TGTGCCACCAGCAGGGACAGGGAAGAGACCCAGTACTTC

d_gene: -
abundance: -
v_gene: TRBV19
len: 16
j_gene: TRBJ1-5
CDR3aa: CASSIGEAVSFQPQHF
CDR3nt: TGTGCCAGTAGTATAGGGGAGGCAGTCTCGTTCCAGCCCCAGCATTTT

d_gene: TRBD2
abundance: -
v_gene: TRBV2
len: 17
j_gene: TRBJ2-2
CDR3aa: CASLWLAGAENTGELFF
CDR3nt: TGTGCCAGCTTGTGGCTAGCGGGGGCCGAGAACACCGGGGAGCTGTTTTTT

d_gene: -
abundance: -
v_gene: TRBV3-1/TRBV3-2
len: 13
j_gene: TRBJ1-1
CDR3aa: CASSPVRNTEAFF
CDR3nt: TGTGCCAGCAGCCCGGTCCGGAACACTGAAGCTTTCTTT

d_gene: -
abundance: -
v_gene: TRBV6-2/TRBV6-3
len: 15
j_gene: TRBJ1-2
CDR3aa: CASSYSTGSNYGYTF
CDR3nt: TGTGCCAGCAGTTACTCGACGGGAAGTAACTATGGCTACACCTTC

d_gene: -
abundance: -
v_gene: TRBV6-2/TRBV6-3
len: 18
j_gene: TRBJ2-6
CDR3aa: CASSPWDKAFSGANVLTF
CDR3nt: TGTGCCAGCAGCCCGTGGGACAAGGCCTTCTCTGGGGCCAACGTCCTGACTTTC

d_gene: -
abundance: -
v_gene: TRBV13
len: 15
j_gene: TRBJ1-3
CDR3aa: CASSYSSGSRNTIYF
CDR3nt: TGTGCCAGCAGCTACTCCTCCGGGTCCCGAAACACCATATATTTT

d_gene: TRBD2
abundance: few
v_gene: TRBV6-6
len: 15
j_gene: TRBJ2-2
CDR3aa: CASSIAGGPTGELFF
CDR3nt: TGTGCCAGCAGTATAGCGGGGGGGCCCACTGGGGAGCTGTTTTTT

d_gene: TRBD2
abundance: -
v_gene: TRBV5-4
len: 15
j_gene: TRBJ2-1
CDR3aa: CASSLASSGDNEQFF
CDR3nt: TGTGCCAGCAGCTTGGCGTCTAGCGGGGACAATGAGCAGTTCTTC

d_gene: -
abundance: once
v_gene: TRBV6-5
len: 13
j_gene: TRBJ2-1
CDR3aa: CASTLIQKGEQFF
CDR3nt: TGTGCCAGCACTCTGATCCAAAAGGGTGAGCAGTTCTTC

d_gene: -
abundance: -
v_gene: TRBV10-1
len: 14
j_gene: TRBJ2-2
CDR3aa: CASSEWTNTGELFF
CDR3nt: TGCGCCAGCAGTGAGTGGACGAACACCGGGGAGCTGTTTTTT

d_gene: -
abundance: -
v_gene: TRBV28
len: 16
j_gene: TRBJ1-5
CDR3aa: CASSPTHFGSNQPQHF
CDR3nt: TGTGCCAGCAGTCCGACTCACTTTGGGAGCAATCAGCCCCAGCATTTT

d_gene: -
abundance: -
v_gene: TRBV6-5
len: 15
j_gene: TRBJ1-6
CDR3aa: CASRPTGTLNSPLHF
CDR3nt: TGTGCCAGCAGACCAACCGGGACGTTGAATTCACCCCTCCACTTT

d_gene: TRBD2
abundance: -
v_gene: TRBV18
len: 20
j_gene: TRBJ2-1
CDR3aa: CASSPRVGRLAGDSYNEQFF
CDR3nt: TGTGCCAGCTCACCGCGCGTGGGGCGACTAGCGGGAGACTCCTACAATGAGCAGTTCTTC

d_gene: TRBD1
abundance: -
v_gene: TRBV19
len: 13
j_gene: TRBJ1-1
CDR3aa: CASVIGQGGQAFF
CDR3nt: TGTGCCAGTGTGATTGGACAGGGGGGTCAAGCTTTCTTT

d_gene: -
abundance: -
v_gene: TRBV5-1
len: 13
j_gene: TRBJ1-2
CDR3aa: CASKEEADYGYTF
CDR3nt: TGCGCCAGCAAGGAAGAAGCAGACTATGGCTACACCTTC

d_gene: -
abundance: -
v_gene: TRBV5-4
len: 15
j_gene: TRBJ1-1
CDR3aa: CASSSWGGGPTEAFF
CDR3nt: TGTGCCAGCAGCTCATGGGGTGGGGGGCCCACTGAAGCTTTCTTT

d_gene: -
abundance: -
v_gene: TRBV18
len: 15
j_gene: TRBJ1-1
CDR3aa: CASSALTGYGTEAFF
CDR3nt: TGTGCCAGCTCAGCATTGACAGGCTATGGGACTGAAGCTTTCTTT

d_gene: -
abundance: -
v_gene: TRBV5-4
len: 12
j_gene: TRBJ1-1
CDR3aa: CASSLERTEAFF
CDR3nt: TGTGCCAGCAGCTTGGAAAGGACTGAAGCTTTCTTT

d_gene: -
abundance: -
v_gene: TRBV7-2
len: 14
j_gene: TRBJ1-5
CDR3aa: CASSSQGGNQPQHF
CDR3nt: TGTGCCAGCAGCTCACAGGGCGGGAATCAGCCCCAGCATTTT

d_gene: -
abundance: -
v_gene: TRBV5-6
len: 13
j_gene: TRBJ1-1
CDR3aa: CASSTTVNTEAFF
CDR3nt: TGTGCCAGCAGCACGACAGTGAACACTGAAGCTTTCTTT

d_gene: -
abundance: -
v_gene: TRBV29-1
len: 13
j_gene: TRBJ2-5
CDR3aa: CSVEYSRGETQYF
CDR3nt: TGCAGCGTTGAGTACTCCAGGGGAGAGACCCAGTACTTC

d_gene: TRBD1
abundance: -
v_gene: TRBV2
len: 15
j_gene: TRBJ1-4
CDR3aa: CASSEGTGGNEKLFF
CDR3nt: TGTGCCAGCAGTGAGGGGACAGGGGGCAATGAAAAACTGTTTTTT

d_gene: TRBD1
abundance: -
v_gene: TRBV5-6
len: 15
j_gene: TRBJ1-1
CDR3aa: CASSAGQGERSEAFF
CDR3nt: TGTGCCAGCAGCGCTGGACAGGGTGAAAGGTCTGAAGCTTTCTTT

d_gene: -
abundance: -
v_gene: TRBV30
len: 17
j_gene: TRBJ1-5
CDR3aa: CAWSSGRVGYSNQPQHF
CDR3nt: TGTGCCTGGAGTTCCGGCCGGGTAGGGTATAGCAATCAGCCCCAGCATTTT

d_gene: TRBD1
abundance: once
v_gene: TRBV6-5
len: 13
j_gene: TRBJ1-5
CDR3aa: CASSLTGTQPQHF
CDR3nt: TGTGCCAGCAGCCTGACAGGGACTCAGCCCCAGCATTTT

d_gene: -
abundance: few
v_gene: TRBV5-4
len: 14
j_gene: TRBJ1-2
CDR3aa: CASSLTGPPYGYTF
CDR3nt: TGTGCCAGCAGCTTGACAGGGCCCCCCTATGGCTACACCTTC

d_gene: TRBD1
abundance: -
v_gene: TRBV2
len: 13
j_gene: TRBJ1-2
CDR3aa: CASGPGQGDGYTF
CDR3nt: TGTGCCAGCGGTCCGGGACAGGGGGATGGCTACACCTTC

d_gene: -
abundance: -
v_gene: TRBV7-2
len: 14
j_gene: TRBJ2-7
CDR3aa: CASSDEGGYYEQYF
CDR3nt: TGTGCCAGCAGCGACGAGGGGGGTTACTACGAGCAGTACTTC

d_gene: -
abundance: -
v_gene: TRBV6-5
len: 14
j_gene: TRBJ2-1
CDR3aa: CASSLTAGYNEQFF
CDR3nt: TGTGCCAGCAGTCTGACAGCGGGCTACAATGAGCAGTTCTTC

d_gene: TRBD2
abundance: -
v_gene: TRBV7-2
len: 15
j_gene: TRBJ2-7
CDR3aa: CASSLALVAGREQYF
CDR3nt: TGTGCCAGCAGCTTAGCTCTGGTAGCGGGGCGCGAGCAGTACTTC

d_gene: -
abundance: -
v_gene: TRBV19
len: 13
j_gene: TRBJ2-1
CDR3aa: CANSIVYVREQFF
CDR3nt: TGTGCCAATAGTATAGTATACGTTCGTGAGCAGTTCTTC

d_gene: -
abundance: -
v_gene: TRBV5-6
len: 18
j_gene: TRBJ1-5
CDR3aa: CASSLGRAGGWGNQPQHF
CDR3nt: TGTGCCAGCAGCTTGGGACGGGCTGGGGGATGGGGCAATCAGCCCCAGCATTTT

d_gene: TRBD2
abundance: few
v_gene: TRBV11-3
len: 16
j_gene: TRBJ2-3
CDR3aa: CASSTRTSTPSGTQYF
CDR3nt: TGTGCCAGCAGCACTAGGACTAGCACCCCTTCCGGTACGCAGTATTTT

d_gene: -
abundance: -
v_gene: TRBV25-1
len: 13
j_gene: TRBJ1-1
CDR3aa: CASMFAGGTEAFF
CDR3nt: TGTGCCAGCATGTTCGCCGGAGGTACTGAAGCTTTCTTT

d_gene: TRBD1
abundance: -
v_gene: TRBV6-6
len: 13
j_gene: TRBJ2-1
CDR3aa: CASSYGDSHEQFF
CDR3nt: TGTGCCAGCAGTTACGGGGACAGCCATGAGCAGTTCTTC

d_gene: -
abundance: -
v_gene: TRBV5-1
len: 15
j_gene: TRBJ1-4
CDR3aa: CASSLVGQRGEKLFF
CDR3nt: TGCGCCAGCAGCTTGGTGGGTCAGCGGGGTGAAAAACTGTTTTTT

d_gene: -
abundance: -
v_gene: TRBV7-2
len: 14
j_gene: TRBJ2-5
CDR3aa: CASSLVTRRETQYF
CDR3nt: TGTGCCAGCAGCTTAGTAACACGGAGGGAGACCCAGTACTTC

d_gene: -
abundance: once
v_gene: TRBV27
len: 16
j_gene: TRBJ2-1
CDR3aa: CASSPRRGSVYNEQFF
CDR3nt: TGTGCCAGCAGTCCCCGAAGGGGTAGCGTTTACAATGAGCAGTTCTTC